The clone carrying this TCR beta chain occurred a few times. Its matching antigen is unknown. Clones were sequenced by immunoSEQ multiplex PCR, and TCRdb holds only the in-frame ones, with some missing. The table records about 53,000 clones, approximately 75% of them present only once. The data were taken from a study of OX40 agonist ivuxolimab in advanced cancers. Study-level background: The study reported partial responses in three patients: one hepatocellular carcinoma, two cutaneous melanoma.

Germline CDR1 is SGHNT and CDR2 is YENEEA. The CDR3 extends over 13 amino acids. V lost 1 base and J 6 bases, leaving 8 bases between the germline ends. Study findings and constraints: Individuals who were partial responders at 0.1-3.0 mg/kg had clonal expansion that ranked among the lowest. More expanded clones were found, on average, in CD8+ than in CD4+ T cells.

This chain links TRBV11-3 with TRBJ2-3; no definite D call. Sequencing used CD4+ or CD8+ T cells sorted from blood, obtained in a trial of the OX40 agonist ivuxolimab. This sequence originates from an adult with an advanced solid tumor such as melanoma, head and neck, liver or kidney cancer. This CDR3 reads CASSLGAGDTQYF. The CDR3 DNA follows: TGTGCCAGCAGCTTAGGGGCAGGCGATACGCAGTATTTT.